The present entry profiles one TCR beta chain with its context. V lost 10 bases and J lost 4; bases outside the gene matches: 7. The length of the CDR3 is 14 residues. CDR1 and CDR2 (germline): MDHEN, SYDVKM. Individuals drawn from 24 US areas were roughly 18 to 100 years old. Assignment of participants to cohorts was predicated upon participant-reported clinical history. The data originate from a study of blood T cell repertoires in COVID-19. Background on the study: Material from acute and convalescent COVID-19 was sourced from the United States, Italy and Spain.

As originally analysed: Quantification of nucleated cells was approximated via reference gene primer amplification. TCRdb's copy holds only in-frame clones and misses some; the assay was immunoSEQ multiplex PCR. D and trimming were read from the DNA, whereas the V and J calls and clone size are those reported in that table. The repertoire holds just over 300,000 clones, roughly 90% seen once, with roughly 4.3% in the top ten. Sample: PBMCs or T cells enriched from blood (not recorded which). The sequence derives from a woman aged 18-29 years with acute COVID-19. The J gene is TRBJ2-2, the V gene TRBV28; 9 bases agree with TRBD1. CDR3 sequence: CATQWTGVTGELFF. CDR3 sequence (DNA): TGTGCCACCCAATGGACAGGGGTCACCGGGGAGCTGTTTTTT. Complete variable domain (other parts from reference TRBV28 and TRBJ2-2): DVKVTQSSRYLVKRTGEKVFLECVQDMDHENMFWYRQDPGLGLRLIYFSYDVKMKEKGDIPEGYSVSREKKERFSLILESASTNQTSMYLCATQWTGVTGELFFGEGSRLTVL.